Shown below are 29 T cell receptor beta chains from a single sample sequenced in a study of cytomegalovirus exposure and HLA in healthy donors. This PCR relied on a set of 60 Vbeta primers and 13 Jbeta primers. Some clones are missing from TCRdb's copy, which holds only in-frame ones; the method was immunoSEQ multiplex PCR. This repertoire includes 45,000 to 60,000 clones. The sample was PBMCs. The receptor set was obtained from a female donor in good health and CMV-seronegative.

V gene TRBV4-2 combines with J gene TRBJ2-7; 14 bases agree with TRBD2. V shed 1 base and J 4 bases; nucleotides not matched to a gene: 6. The length of the CDR3 is 17 residues. CDR1 LGHNA and CDR2 YNFKEQ come from the germline V gene. This chain's CDR3 is CASSQGGGTSGRYEQYF. For the CDR3, the DNA is TGTGCCAGCAGCCAAGGGGGCGGGACTAGCGGGAGATACGAGCAGTACTTC.

The genes are TRBV25-1 and TRBJ2-3, with TRBD2 as a possible D gene (6 bases). The ends were cut back, 7 bases at V and 10 bases at J, with 18 bases in the middle. CDR1 is MGHDK, CDR2 SYGVNS, per germline. This CDR3 is 13 amino acids long. CDR3: CASNWDLTSPQYF. The CDR3 bases are TGTGCCAGCAACTGGGACCTTACTAGCCCGCAGTATTTT.

The chain is built from TRBV5-6 and TRBJ2-1, with 8 bases lining up with TRBD1. CDR3 length: 15 residues. Losses at the gene ends were 4 bases for V and 6 bases for J; bases not matched to a gene: 9. CDR1 and CDR2 (germline): SGHDT, YYEEEE. CDR3: CASSPLDRDINEQFF. Written as DNA, the CDR3 is TGTGCCAGCAGCCCCCTGGACAGGGATATCAATGAGCAGTTCTTC.

The V call is TRBV19, the J call TRBJ1-6, with D unresolved. Germline CDR1 LNHDA, CDR2 SQIVND (reference sequence). This CDR3 spans 14 amino acids. Between the trimmed V and J ends, which lost 9 bases and 10 bases, there was a span of 19 bases. In DNA form, the CDR3 reads TGTGCCAGCCGCGGCGCCGTTCCAACCTCACCCCTCCACTTT. Residues: CASRGAVPTSPLHF.

This rearrangement joins TRBV4-1 to TRBJ2-6; the D gene is possibly TRBD1 (6 bases). The germline V gene encodes CDR1 MGHRA and CDR2 YSYEKL. V lost 1 base to trimming and J lost 1 base, with 17 bases between them. This CDR3 region has 19 residues. CDR3 bases: TGCGCCAGCAGCCAAGGACCCGGGACACTCCTTTCTGGGGCCAACGTCCTGACTTTC. This translates into CASSQGPGTLLSGANVLTF.

This sequence joins TRBV28 and TRBJ2-7; 7 bases map to TRBD1. With 6 bases clipped from V and 2 bases from J, the junction kept 4 bases outside the gene matches. The length of the CDR3 is 13 residues. Germline lookup yields CDR1 MDHEN and CDR2 SYDVKM. The CDR3 coding sequence is TGTGCCAGCAGCCGGGACAGAACCTACGAGCAGTACTTC. Protein: CASSRDRTYEQYF. Full variable domain (outside the CDR3, taken from reference TRBV28 and TRBJ2-7): DVKVTQSSRYLVKRTGEKVFLECVQDMDHENMFWYRQDPGLGLRLIYFSYDVKMKEKGDIPEGYSVSREKKERFSLILESASTNQTSMYLCASSRDRTYEQYFGPGTRLTVT.

This rearrangement joins TRBV6-6 to TRBJ1-4; D is unresolved. The CDR3 covers 15 residues. Germline V lookup: CDR1 MNHNY, CDR2 SVGAGI (reference sequence). V was clipped by 4 bases and J by 0 bases, with 9 bases between them. As DNA, the CDR3 is TGTGCCAGCAGTTGGAGGAGACCAACTAATGAAAAACTGTTTTTT. This gives the protein CASSWRRPTNEKLFF.

This rearrangement joins TRBV5-1 to TRBJ2-5; TRBD2 might be the D (5 bases). The V end was cut by 3 bases, the J end by 1 base, with 28 bases between. Germline CDR1 and CDR2: SGHRS and YFSETQ. There are 20 residues in the CDR3. In DNA, the CDR3 is TGCGCCAGCAGCTCAACCCCCGGGGTAGCAAACCGGGTCCCCCAAGAGACCCAGTACTTC. It specifies CASSSTPGVANRVPQETQYF.

J is TRBJ2-7 and V is TRBV11-2, with 9 bases identical to TRBD1. V lost 5 bases to trimming and J lost 3 bases; unmatched junction nucleotides: 5. The CDR3 has 14 amino acids. CDR1 and CDR2 from the germline V gene are SGHAT and FQNNGV. The CDR3 DNA is TGTGCCAGCAGCCTACGGGACAGGGACTACGAGCAGTACTTC. As protein: CASSLRDRDYEQYF.

CDR3 in DNA: TGTGCCAGCAGCTTTCAGGCAATGTACGAGCAGTACTTC. Protein product: CASSFQAMYEQYF. J is TRBJ2-7 and V is TRBV5-6, with D unclear. The germline V and J ends were trimmed by 2 bases and 4 bases, with 10 bases remaining between them. Germline lookup yields CDR1 SGHDT and CDR2 YYEEEE. The CDR3 totals 13 residues.

J is TRBJ2-5 and V is TRBV25-1, with D possibly TRBD1 on 6 matching bases. CDR3 size: 14 residues. In germline, CDR1 is MGHDK, CDR2 SYGVNS. The V end lost 0 bases, the J end lost 5 bases, and 10 bases lay between the germline ends. As DNA, the CDR3 is TGTGCCAGCAGTGAATACAGGGGTCAGGAGACCCAGTACTTC. It translates to CASSEYRGQETQYF.

The chain uses TRBV7-9 and TRBJ1-2; D is perhaps TRBD1 (6 bases). Germline V gene data show CDR1 as SEHNR and CDR2 as FQNEAQ (reference sequence). The V and J ends lost 4 bases and 7 bases respectively, with 19 bases between them. This CDR3 is built from 15 residues. The DNA for the CDR3 is TGTGCCAGCAGCTCGGGAGGGGACAACTTGTCTGGCTACACCTTC. This encodes CASSSGGDNLSGYTF.

This sequence joins TRBV4-3 and TRBJ2-1, with 11 bases aligning to TRBD2. The J segment lost 1 base and the V segment lost 0 bases, leaving 5 bases of the junction unmatched. Germline-derived CDR1 and CDR2 are LGHNA and YSLEER. The CDR3 runs 18 residues. The CDR3 protein is CASSQEVAGGRSYNEQFF. CDR3 DNA sequence: TGCGCCAGCAGCCAAGAAGTAGCGGGGGGGCGATCCTACAATGAGCAGTTCTTC.

The chain is built from TRBV5-6 and TRBJ1-1; 8 bases fit TRBD1. Germline loops: CDR1 SGHDT, CDR2 YYEEEE. This CDR3 is built from 16 residues. The trim removed 2 bases at V and 10 bases at J, leaving 16 bases unmatched. The CDR3 DNA follows: TGTGCCAGCAGCTTAGGGCAGGGGGCGTTTTATCGGGTAGCTTTCTTT. Its translation is CASSLGQGAFYRVAFF.

This rearrangement joins TRBV7-9 to TRBJ1-1; TRBD1 agrees at 9 bases. CDR1 and CDR2 (germline): SEHNR, FQNEAQ (reference sequence). This CDR3 region has 15 residues. The ends lost 5 bases at V and 5 bases at J; junction bases unmatched: 9. The CDR3 DNA reads TGTGCCAGCAGCCCCGGGACAGGGCGGCGTACTGAAGCTTTCTTT. Encoded protein: CASSPGTGRRTEAFF.

The chain employs TRBV28 and TRBJ1-1, with D possibly TRBD1 on 6 matching bases. V was trimmed by 1 base and J by 8 bases, leaving 8 bases between them. Germline CDR1 is MDHEN and CDR2 is SYDVKM. The CDR3 sequence is 12 residues long. The CDR3 DNA follows: TGTGCCAGCAGTTTATCCGACAGGGAAGCTTTCTTT. Its protein product is CASSLSDREAFF.

The chain is built from TRBV6-1 and TRBJ2-7, with a tentative D call TRBD1 (6 bases). The CDR3 length is 15 residues. CDR1 and CDR2 from the germline V gene are MNHNS and SASEGT. The ends were cut back, 2 bases at V and 0 bases at J, with 11 bases in the middle. The DNA for the CDR3 is TGTGCCAGCAGTGAACTAACAGGGAGCTCCTACGAGCAGTACTTC. Its translation: CASSELTGSSYEQYF.

The rearrangement uses TRBV15 and TRBJ1-4, with 10 bases lining up with TRBD1. The CDR3 spans 16 residues. The J segment lost 8 bases and the V segment lost 3 bases, leaving 9 bases of the junction unmatched. Germline CDR1 and CDR2: LNHNV and YYDKDF (reference sequence). The CDR3 coding sequence is TGTGCCACCAGCAGGGGACAGGGGACCTTTAGGGAAAAACTGTTTTTT. Amino acid sequence: CATSRGQGTFREKLFF.

The genes are TRBV7-8 and TRBJ2-7, with D possibly TRBD2 on 5 matching bases. This CDR3 has 15 amino acids. The germline V gene encodes CDR1 SGHVS and CDR2 FQNEAQ. V shed 1 base and J shed 6 bases, with 16 bases lying between them. The CDR3 loop is CASSLERVPSREQYF. The CDR3 bases are TGTGCCAGCAGCTTAGAGAGGGTCCCTAGCCGCGAGCAGTACTTC.

The chain joins TRBV30 to TRBJ1-2, with D tentatively TRBD1 (6 bases). CDR1 and CDR2 (germline): GTSNPN, SVGIG (reference sequence). This CDR3 has 13 residues. The V end lost 3 bases, the J end lost 5 bases, and 13 bases lay between the germline ends. The CDR3: CAWRRTGKYGYTF. In DNA form, the CDR3 reads TGTGCCTGGAGACGAACAGGGAAATATGGCTACACCTTC.

The rearrangement joins TRBV6-6 to TRBJ2-7; 12 bases fit TRBD1. This CDR3 contains 15 residues. From germline, CDR1 is MNHNY and CDR2 SVGAGI (reference sequence). Germline trimming cut 6 bases from V and 6 bases from J; bases unmatched to any gene: 9. The CDR3 is CASSGTGTGGTEQYF. As DNA, the CDR3 is TGTGCCAGCAGCGGCACCGGGACAGGGGGCACCGAGCAGTACTTC.

Note on this clone: At one end, the junction sequence differs from germline, possibly due to a read error. The V gene is TRBV5-1, the J gene TRBJ1-1; D gene ambiguous. The germline gives CDR1 SGHRS, CDR2 YFSETQ. This CDR3 is 16 amino acids long. This chain's CDR3 is CASSLEAGVRNAEAFF. For the CDR3, the DNA is TGCGCCAGCAGCTTGGAGGCCGGGGTTAGGAACGCTGAAGCTTTCTTT.

This chain links TRBV18 with TRBJ2-1; TRBD2 matches at 10 bases. Germline V gives CDR1 KGHSH, CDR2 LQKENI. The CDR3 is made up of 14 amino acids. Trimming at V came to 6 bases and at J to 7 bases, leaving 6 bases not matched to a gene. As DNA, the CDR3 is TGTGCCAGCTCCCCGGGACTAGCGACGAATGAGCAGTTCTTC. Amino acid sequence: CASSPGLATNEQFF.

The CDR3 loop reads CASSVGPNEKLFF. The CDR3 nucleotides read TGTGCCAGCAGCGTTGGGCCTAATGAAAAACTGTTTTTT. The V gene is TRBV7-9, the J gene TRBJ1-4; D gene ambiguous. Trimming stripped 5 bases from V and 3 bases from J, with 7 bases between. The CDR3 runs 13 residues. Germline CDR1 is SEHNR and CDR2 is FQNEAQ (reference sequence).

The chain joins TRBV6-5 to TRBJ2-1, with a possible D match to TRBD1 (6 bases). Germline loops: CDR1 MNHEY, CDR2 SVGAGI. The CDR3 has 15 residues. Deletions cut 2 bases from V and 4 bases from J, with 12 bases between. The DNA of the CDR3 is TGTGCCAGCAGTTACGATCCGGACAGTTACAATGAGCAGTTCTTC. This gives the protein CASSYDPDSYNEQFF.

V is TRBV7-9 and J is TRBJ1-2; D is undetermined. This CDR3 is 12 amino acids long. The germline CDR1 and CDR2 sequences are SEHNR and FQNEAQ (reference sequence). V lost 3 bases, J lost 4 bases, and 6 bases lay in between. This CDR3 reads CASSLEGYGYTF. CDR3 in DNA: TGTGCCAGCAGCTTGGAGGGCTATGGCTACACCTTC.

The gene calls are TRBV19 and TRBJ2-4, with 8 nucleotides matching TRBD1. V gave up 3 bases and J gave up 3 bases; unmatched junction bases: 7. The CDR3 is 16 amino acids. Germline CDR1 LNHDA, CDR2 SQIVND (reference sequence). The chain's CDR3 is CASSISRGLVKNIQYF. The CDR3 nucleotides read TGTGCCAGTAGTATCTCCAGGGGGCTGGTCAAAAACATTCAGTACTTC. The complete variable domain, with remaining parts taken from reference TRBV19 and TRBJ2-4, reads DGGITQSPKYLFRKEGQNVTLSCEQNLNHDAMYWYRQDPGQGLRLIYYSQIVNDFQKGDIAEGYSVSREKKESFPLTVTSAQKNPTAFYLCASSISRGLVKNIQYFGAGTRLSVL.

Concerning this clone itself: One end of the junction does not line up with germline, which may come from a read error. The chain recombines TRBV30 with TRBJ1-2; D unresolved. This CDR3 region has 11 residues. The germline gives CDR1 GTSNPN, CDR2 SVGIG (reference sequence). CDR3 DNA: TGTGCCTGGAGTGTGGTCGGCGGGCCTGACTTC. Its translation is CAWSVVGGPDF.

V is TRBV7-9 and J is TRBJ1-5; no firm D call. Germline CDR1 and CDR2: SEHNR and FQNEAQ (reference sequence). The CDR3 has 15 residues. The germline V and J ends were trimmed by 2 bases and 0 bases, with 8 bases remaining between them. This CDR3 is CASSLHGDSNQPQHF. CDR3 DNA: TGTGCCAGCAGCTTACACGGGGATAGCAATCAGCCCCAGCATTTT.